Listed below are T cell receptor beta chains from one sample, sequenced in a study of response to subunit inactivated influenza vaccine. From the RT-PCR reads, TCRdb called clonotypes with MiXCR, one entry per CDR3 protein. The profile shows approximately 730,000 distinct CDR3 sequences, approximately 15% of them singletons. The sequencing used PBMCs from blood, collected 14 to 15 days before vaccination. The receptors were gathered from a man aged 45-60 years who received an inactivated influenza vaccine. CDR3s include the opening cysteine and the closing phenylalanine or tryptophan. A D gene is named only where the DNA matches it firmly. Not every row has a clone size; where given, it reads once, few, many or a size class.

size	D	V	J	CDR3	DNA
few	TRBD2	TRBV6-4	TRBJ2-3	CASSLTWGGGTTDTQYF	TGTGCCAGCAGTCTGACGTGGGGCGGGGGGACCACAGATACGCAGTATTTT
few	-	TRBV5-5	TRBJ2-7	CASSLFREGGEQYF	TGTGCCAGCAGCTTGTTTCGGGAAGGGGGCGAGCAGTACTTC
few	-	TRBV6-1	TRBJ1-6	CASSPPGLYNSPLHF	TGTGCCAGCAGTCCACCGGGACTATATAATTCACCCCTCCACTTT
-	TRBD1	TRBV3-1	TRBJ2-5	CASSQNSGQGETQYF	TGTGCCAGCAGCCAAAACTCCGGACAGGGAGAGACCCAGTACTTC
many	TRBD2	TRBV5-1	TRBJ2-5	CASSLERGTSMAQYF	TGCGCCAGCAGCTTGGAGCGGGGGACCTCAATGGCCCAGTACTTC
few	-	TRBV28	TRBJ2-2	CASRLGERQVRTGELFF	TGTGCCAGCAGACTAGGGGAGAGACAGGTCCGCACCGGGGAGCTGTTTTTT
few	TRBD2	TRBV27	TRBJ2-7	CASSPSGIYEQYF	TGTGCCAGCAGTCCTAGCGGGATATACGAGCAGTACTTC
-	-	TRBV20-1	TRBJ2-7	CSARRGLVTYEQYF	TGCAGTGCTCGGCGGGGACTGGTAACCTACGAGCAGTACTTC
-	-	TRBV27	TRBJ1-2	CASSPGGFYGYTF	TGTGCCAGTAGCCCTGGGGGGTTTTATGGCTACACCTTC
many	-	TRBV6-5	TRBJ1-5	CASSTGNQPQHF	TGTGCCAGCAGTACGGGCAATCAGCCCCAGCATTTT
few	-	TRBV20-1	TRBJ2-1	CSALQPGRNEQFF	TGCAGTGCTCTGCAGCCAGGGAGGAATGAGCAGTTCTTC
-	TRBD1	TRBV12-3/TRBV12-4	TRBJ2-3	CASSLRTGANADTQYF	TGTGCCAGCAGTCTGCGGACAGGGGCTAATGCAGATACGCAGTATTTT
-	-	TRBV7-8	TRBJ2-3	CASSLSDPGTTSTDTQYF	TGTGCCAGCAGCTTATCCGATCCCGGGACAACTAGCACAGATACGCAGTATTTT
few	TRBD1	TRBV6-2/TRBV6-3	TRBJ1-2	CASARGLGYTF	TGTGCCAGCGCGAGGGGGCTAGGCTACACCTTC
-	-	TRBV29-1	TRBJ2-3	CSVVGRYTDTQYF	TGCAGCGTTGTGGGCAGGTACACAGATACGCAGTATTTT
few	TRBD1	TRBV5-6	TRBJ2-1	CASSGSGTGLYNEQFF	TGTGCCAGCAGCGGATCGGGGACAGGTCTCTACAATGAGCAGTTCTTC
few	-	TRBV12-3/TRBV12-4	TRBJ2-7	CASSFARDFKIHEQYF	TGTGCCAGCAGTTTCGCGAGGGACTTTAAGATCCACGAGCAGTACTTC
-	TRBD1	TRBV7-6	TRBJ1-1	CASSLSTGLNTEAFF	TGTGCCAGCAGCCTTTCGACAGGGCTGAACACTGAAGCTTTCTTT
-	TRBD1	TRBV6-2/TRBV6-3	TRBJ2-1	CASSNQGASYNEQFF	TGTGCCAGCAGTAACCAGGGGGCTTCCTACAATGAGCAGTTCTTC
-	TRBD2	TRBV10-3	TRBJ2-3	CAIRWSGASTDTQYF	TGTGCCATCCGGTGGAGCGGGGCTAGCACAGATACGCAGTATTTT
few	TRBD2	TRBV7-9	TRBJ2-1	CASSQTSGAYNEQFF	TGTGCCAGCAGCCAGACTAGCGGGGCTTACAATGAGCAGTTCTTC
-	TRBD1	TRBV6-5	TRBJ2-4	CASSYSRPWTGTKNIQYF	TGTGCCAGCAGTTACTCCCGCCCATGGACAGGGACCAAAAACATTCAGTACTTC
-	TRBD2	TRBV20-1	TRBJ2-3	CSAKGTTLDTQYF	TGCAGTGCTAAAGGGACTACCTTAGATACGCAGTATTTT
-	TRBD2	TRBV6-1	TRBJ2-2	CASSRLAGALTGELFF	TGTGCCAGCAGCAGACTAGCGGGGGCCCTCACCGGGGAGCTGTTTTTT
few	TRBD2	TRBV12-3/TRBV12-4	TRBJ2-1	CASSLVGGLAGVEQFF	TGTGCCAGCAGTTTAGTAGGGGGGCTAGCGGGAGTAGAGCAGTTCTTC
few	TRBD2	TRBV27	TRBJ2-5	CASLTERGGPETQYF	TGTGCCAGCCTGACAGAGCGGGGGGGCCCAGAGACCCAGTACTTC
-	-	TRBV20-1	TRBJ2-3	CSAREYTDTQYF	TGCAGTGCTAGGGAGTACACAGATACGCAGTATTTT
few	-	TRBV6-2/TRBV6-3	TRBJ1-5	CASSYFSAGQPQHF	TGTGCCAGCAGTTACTTCAGCGCCGGGCAGCCCCAGCATTTT
-	-	TRBV11-2	TRBJ2-7	CASSLMEKGYEQYF	TGTGCCAGCAGCTTAATGGAGAAGGGCTACGAGCAGTACTTC
few	-	TRBV7-9	TRBJ2-2	CASSFDLVLTGELFF	TGTGCCAGCAGCTTCGACCTTGTTCTAACCGGGGAGCTGTTTTTT
few	-	TRBV10-3	TRBJ1-2	CAISESGTSNYGYTF	TGTGCCATCAGTGAGTCGGGCACCTCTAACTATGGCTACACCTTC
few	-	TRBV18	TRBJ2-1	CASSPPRERVYYNEQFF	TGTGCCAGCTCACCACCCCGGGAGCGGGTCTACTACAATGAGCAGTTCTTC
-	TRBD2	TRBV20-1	TRBJ2-7	CSARDRRSGGYEQYF	TGCAGTGCTAGAGATCGGCGTAGCGGGGGATACGAGCAGTACTTC
few	-	TRBV29-1	TRBJ1-4	CSVLGTRSWGEKLFF	TGCAGCGTTTTGGGAACCAGATCCTGGGGTGAAAAACTGTTTTTT
-	-	TRBV20-1	TRBJ1-1	CSARTLNRGTEAFF	TGCAGTGCGCGGACACTCAATAGGGGCACTGAAGCTTTCTTT
-	-	TRBV7-2	TRBJ2-1	CASSLLGPEGEQFF	TGTGCCAGCAGCTTGCTCGGACCCGAGGGTGAGCAGTTCTTC
-	TRBD1	TRBV20-1	TRBJ1-1	CSARDKAGGGLNTEAFF	TGCAGTGCTAGAGATAAGGCAGGGGGCGGTTTGAACACTGAAGCTTTCTTT
-	-	TRBV30	TRBJ2-5	CAWSAVRQTQYF	TGTGCCTGGAGTGCTGTACGGCAGACCCAGTACTTC
few	-	TRBV20-1	TRBJ1-2	CSATGIGYTF	TGCAGTGCTACAGGGATTGGCTACACCTTC
-	-	TRBV12-3/TRBV12-4	TRBJ1-2	CASSPGLVLDYGYTF	TGTGCCAGCAGCCCCGGATTAGTTTTGGACTATGGCTACACCTTC
few	-	TRBV7-2	TRBJ2-7	CASSLGVGGAYEQYF	TGTGCCAGCAGCTTAGGTGTAGGAGGGGCCTACGAGCAGTACTTC
few	-	TRBV20-1	TRBJ2-5	CSASGTFQETQYF	TGCAGTGCTAGCGGGACGTTCCAAGAGACCCAGTACTTC
-	-	TRBV28	TRBJ2-7	CASSLASFSYEQYF	TGTGCCAGCAGTTTGGCGTCCTTCTCCTACGAGCAGTACTTC
-	-	TRBV5-1	TRBJ2-7	CASRTAPGHRVDEQYF	TGCGCCAGCAGAACTGCTCCGGGACACCGAGTAGACGAGCAGTACTTC
many	-	TRBV29-1	TRBJ2-7	CSVEQPTGTSGGEQYF	TGCAGCGTTGAACAACCGACCGGGACATCGGGCGGGGAGCAGTACTTC
-	-	TRBV7-2	TRBJ2-5	CASTGSRSISTQYF	TGTGCCAGCACCGGAAGCAGGTCCATTTCTACCCAGTACTTC
few	-	TRBV7-2	TRBJ1-6	CASSSTVNSPLHF	TGTGCCAGCAGCTCCACAGTTAATTCACCCCTCCACTTT